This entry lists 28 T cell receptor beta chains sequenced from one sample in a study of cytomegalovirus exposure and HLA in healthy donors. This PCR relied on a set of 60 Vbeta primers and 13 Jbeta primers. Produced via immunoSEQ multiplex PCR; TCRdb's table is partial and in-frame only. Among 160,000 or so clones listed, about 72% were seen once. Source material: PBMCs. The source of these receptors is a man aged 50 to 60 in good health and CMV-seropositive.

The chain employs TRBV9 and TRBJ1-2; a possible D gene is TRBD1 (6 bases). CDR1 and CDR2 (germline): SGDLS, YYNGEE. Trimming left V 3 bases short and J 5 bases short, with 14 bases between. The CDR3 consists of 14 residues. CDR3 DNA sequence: TGTGCCAGCAGCGCCCTCAGGGGAGGGTATGGCTACACCTTC. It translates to CASSALRGGYGYTF.

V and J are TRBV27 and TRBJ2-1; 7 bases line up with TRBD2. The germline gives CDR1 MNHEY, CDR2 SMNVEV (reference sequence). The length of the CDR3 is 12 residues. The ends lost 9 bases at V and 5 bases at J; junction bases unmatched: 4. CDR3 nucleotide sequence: TGTGCCAGTATACGGGGGGACAATGAGCAGTTCTTC. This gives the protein CASIRGDNEQFF.

CDR3 residues: CASSRLADSSYEQYF. The CDR3 DNA is TGTGCCAGCAGCCGACTAGCGGATAGCTCCTACGAGCAGTACTTC. V gene TRBV5-8 combines with J gene TRBJ2-7, with 9 bases lining up with TRBD2. The CDR3 has 15 amino acids. The germline gives CDR1 SGHTS, CDR2 YDEGEE. J gave up 0 bases and V 4 bases, and 5 bases lay outside the gene matches.

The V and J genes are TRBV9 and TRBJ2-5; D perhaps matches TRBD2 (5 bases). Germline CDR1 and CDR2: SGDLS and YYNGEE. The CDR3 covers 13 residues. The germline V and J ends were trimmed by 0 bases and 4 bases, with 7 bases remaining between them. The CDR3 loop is CASSVGGSETQYF. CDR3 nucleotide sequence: TGTGCCAGCAGCGTAGGCGGGTCAGAGACCCAGTACTTC.

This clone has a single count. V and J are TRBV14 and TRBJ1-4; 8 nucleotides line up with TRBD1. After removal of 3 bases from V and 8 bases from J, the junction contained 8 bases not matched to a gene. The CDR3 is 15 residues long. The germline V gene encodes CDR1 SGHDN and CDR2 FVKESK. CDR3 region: CASSQRGQGGEKLFF. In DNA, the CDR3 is TGTGCCAGCAGCCAGCGTGGACAGGGTGGGGAAAAACTGTTTTTT.

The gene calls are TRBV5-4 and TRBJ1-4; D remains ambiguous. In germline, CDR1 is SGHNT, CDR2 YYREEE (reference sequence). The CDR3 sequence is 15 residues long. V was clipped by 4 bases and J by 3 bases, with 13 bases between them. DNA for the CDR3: TGTGCCAGCAGCCTTCCGGGGTCGGCTAATGAAAAACTGTTTTTT. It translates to CASSLPGSANEKLFF.

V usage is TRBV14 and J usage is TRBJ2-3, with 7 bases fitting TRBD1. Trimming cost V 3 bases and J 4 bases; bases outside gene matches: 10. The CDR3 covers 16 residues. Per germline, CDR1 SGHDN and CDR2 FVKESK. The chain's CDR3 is CASSHTRDRRADTQYF. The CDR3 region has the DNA TGTGCCAGCAGCCACACCCGGGACAGACGGGCAGATACGCAGTATTTT.

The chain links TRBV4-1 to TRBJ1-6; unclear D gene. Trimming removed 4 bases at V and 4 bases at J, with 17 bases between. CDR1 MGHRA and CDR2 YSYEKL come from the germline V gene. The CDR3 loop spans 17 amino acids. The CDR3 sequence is CASSPLQAGAYNSPLHF. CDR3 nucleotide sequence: TGCGCCAGCAGCCCCCTACAAGCGGGAGCTTATAATTCACCCCTCCACTTT.

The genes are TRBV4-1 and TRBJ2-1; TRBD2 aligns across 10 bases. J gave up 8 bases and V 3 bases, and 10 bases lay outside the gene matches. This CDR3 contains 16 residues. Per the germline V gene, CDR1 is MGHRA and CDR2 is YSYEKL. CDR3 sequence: CASSQLLAGLSYEQFF. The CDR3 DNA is TGCGCCAGCAGCCAGCTACTAGCGGGGTTGAGTTATGAGCAGTTCTTC.

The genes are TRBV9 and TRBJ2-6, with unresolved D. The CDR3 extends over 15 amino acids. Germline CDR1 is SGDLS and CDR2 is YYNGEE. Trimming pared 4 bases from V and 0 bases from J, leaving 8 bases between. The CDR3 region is CASSPQISGANVLTF. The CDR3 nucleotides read TGTGCCAGCAGCCCCCAGATCTCTGGGGCCAACGTCCTGACTTTC. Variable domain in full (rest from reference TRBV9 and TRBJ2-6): DSGVTQTPKHLITATGQRVTLRCSPRSGDLSVYWYQQSLDQGLQFLIQYYNGEERAKGNILERFSAQQFPDLHSELNLSSLELGDSALYFCASSPQISGANVLTFGAGSRLTVL.

For the CDR3, the DNA is TGCGCCAGCAGCCTGAGCGGGGGGGCTATTGAGACCCAGTACTTC. It is translated as CASSLSGGAIETQYF. The V gene is TRBV5-1, the J gene TRBJ2-5; TRBD2 matches at 10 bases. This CDR3 region has 15 residues. V trimming: 4 bases; J trimming: 5 bases; junction bases outside the gene matches: 8. The germline gives CDR1 SGHRS, CDR2 YFSETQ.

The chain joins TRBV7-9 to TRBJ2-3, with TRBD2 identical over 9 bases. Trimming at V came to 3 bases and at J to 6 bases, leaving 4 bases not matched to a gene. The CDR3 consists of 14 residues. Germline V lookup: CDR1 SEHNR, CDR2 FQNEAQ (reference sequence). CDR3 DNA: TGTGCCAGCAGCTTCAGCGGGGGGTTGGATACGCAGTATTTT. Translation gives CASSFSGGLDTQYF.

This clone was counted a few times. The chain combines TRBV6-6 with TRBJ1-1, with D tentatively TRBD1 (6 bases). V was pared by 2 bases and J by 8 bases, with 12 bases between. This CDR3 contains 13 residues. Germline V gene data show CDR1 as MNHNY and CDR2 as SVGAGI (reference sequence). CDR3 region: CASSYASGTEAFF. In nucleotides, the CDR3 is TGTGCCAGCAGTTACGCCTCCGGGACAGAAGCTTTCTTT.

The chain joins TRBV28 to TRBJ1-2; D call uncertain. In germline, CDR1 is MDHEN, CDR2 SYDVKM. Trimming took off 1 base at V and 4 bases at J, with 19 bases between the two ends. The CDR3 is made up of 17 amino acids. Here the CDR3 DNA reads TGTGCCAGCAGTTTATCAAACGCTGACATGAGCGGCTATGGCTACACCTTC. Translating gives CASSLSNADMSGYGYTF.

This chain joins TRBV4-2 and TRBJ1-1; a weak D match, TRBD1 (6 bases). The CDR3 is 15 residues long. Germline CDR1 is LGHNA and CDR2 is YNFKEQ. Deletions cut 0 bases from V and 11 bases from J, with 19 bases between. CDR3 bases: TGTGCCAGCAGCCAAGATCACAGGGCAAGGGCCCGTGCTTTCTTT. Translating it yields CASSQDHRARARAFF.

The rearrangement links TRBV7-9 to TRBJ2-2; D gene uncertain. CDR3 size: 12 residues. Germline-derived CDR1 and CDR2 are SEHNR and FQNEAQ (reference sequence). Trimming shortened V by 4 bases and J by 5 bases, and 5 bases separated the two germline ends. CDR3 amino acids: CASSYNTGELFF. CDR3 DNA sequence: TGTGCCAGCAGCTATAATACCGGGGAGCTGTTTTTT.

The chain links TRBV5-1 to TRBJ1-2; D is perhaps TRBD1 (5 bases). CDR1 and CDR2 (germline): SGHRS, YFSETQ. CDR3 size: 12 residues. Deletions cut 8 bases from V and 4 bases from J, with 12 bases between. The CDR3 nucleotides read TGCGCCAGTTCGAGTGGGGCCTATGGCTACACCTTC. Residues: CASSSGAYGYTF.

This chain's CDR3 is CASSLGGSGGMETQYF. The CDR3 DNA sequence: TGTGCCAGCAGCTTAGGCGGTAGCGGGGGGATGGAGACCCAGTACTTC. The rearrangement links TRBV11-2 to TRBJ2-5; 10 bases line up with TRBD2. Trimming at V came to 1 base and at J to 5 bases, leaving 7 bases not matched to a gene. The CDR3 extends over 16 amino acids. Germline V gives CDR1 SGHAT, CDR2 FQNNGV. Supplemented by reference TRBV11-2 and TRBJ2-5, the full variable domain reads EAGVAQSPRYKIIEKRQSVAFWCNPISGHATLYWYQQILGQGPKLLIQFQNNGVVDDSQLPKDRFSAERLKGVDSTLKIQPAKLEDSAVYLCASSLGGSGGMETQYFGPGTRLLVL.

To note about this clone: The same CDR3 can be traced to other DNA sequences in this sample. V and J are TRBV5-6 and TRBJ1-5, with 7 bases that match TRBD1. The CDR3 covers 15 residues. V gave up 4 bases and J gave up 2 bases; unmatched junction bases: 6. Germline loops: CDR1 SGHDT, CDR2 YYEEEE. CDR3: CASSLQGTGNQPQHF. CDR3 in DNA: TGTGCCAGCAGCCTACAGGGGACGGGCAATCAGCCCCAGCATTTT.

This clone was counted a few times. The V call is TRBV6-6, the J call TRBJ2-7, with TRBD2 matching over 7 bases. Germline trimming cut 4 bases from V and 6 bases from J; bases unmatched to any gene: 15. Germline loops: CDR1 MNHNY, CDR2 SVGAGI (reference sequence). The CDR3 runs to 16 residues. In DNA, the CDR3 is TGTGCCAGCAGTTTCAGCCTCGGGAGGTCAGAACGCGAGCAGTACTTC. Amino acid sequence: CASSFSLGRSEREQYF.

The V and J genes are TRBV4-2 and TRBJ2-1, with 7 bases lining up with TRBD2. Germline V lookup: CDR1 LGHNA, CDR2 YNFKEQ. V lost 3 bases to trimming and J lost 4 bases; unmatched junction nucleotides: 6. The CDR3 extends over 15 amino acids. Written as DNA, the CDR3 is TGTGCCAGCAGCCAGCGTAGCGGGCCGTACAATGAGCAGTTCTTC. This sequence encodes CASSQRSGPYNEQFF.

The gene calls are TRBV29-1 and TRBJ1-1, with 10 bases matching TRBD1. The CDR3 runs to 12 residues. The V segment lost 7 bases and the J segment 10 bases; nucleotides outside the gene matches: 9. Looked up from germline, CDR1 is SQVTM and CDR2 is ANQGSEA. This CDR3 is CSAYRDRGGAFF. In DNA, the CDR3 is TGCAGCGCATACCGGGACAGGGGCGGAGCTTTCTTT. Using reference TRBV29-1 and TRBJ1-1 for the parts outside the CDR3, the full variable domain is SAVISQKPSRDICQRGTSLTIQCQVDSQVTMMFWYRQQPGQSLTLIATANQGSEATYESGFVIDKFPISRPNLTFSTLTVSNMSPEDSSIYLCSAYRDRGGAFFGQGTRLTVV.

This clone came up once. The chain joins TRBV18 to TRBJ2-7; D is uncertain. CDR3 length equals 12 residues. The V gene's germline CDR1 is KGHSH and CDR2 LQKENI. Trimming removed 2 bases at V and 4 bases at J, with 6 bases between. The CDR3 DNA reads TGTGCCAGCTCACCAGCACGGTACGAGCAGTACTTC. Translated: CASSPARYEQYF.

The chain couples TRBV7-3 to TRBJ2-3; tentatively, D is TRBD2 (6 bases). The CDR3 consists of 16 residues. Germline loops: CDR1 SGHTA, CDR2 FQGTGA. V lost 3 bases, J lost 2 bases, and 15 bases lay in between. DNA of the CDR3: TGTGCCAGCAGCTTCCTCGGGAGTGGGGCCACAGATACGCAGTATTTT. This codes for CASSFLGSGATDTQYF.

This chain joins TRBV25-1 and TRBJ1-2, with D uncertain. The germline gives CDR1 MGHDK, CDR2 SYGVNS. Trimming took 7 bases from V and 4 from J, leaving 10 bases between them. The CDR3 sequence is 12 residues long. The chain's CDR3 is CASTEAGYGYTF. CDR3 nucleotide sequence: TGTGCCAGCACCGAAGCGGGCTATGGCTACACCTTC.

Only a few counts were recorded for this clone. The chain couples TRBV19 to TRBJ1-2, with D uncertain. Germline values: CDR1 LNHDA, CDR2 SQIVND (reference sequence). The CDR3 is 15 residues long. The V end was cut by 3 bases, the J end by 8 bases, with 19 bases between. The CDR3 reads CASSMRLYGVKGYTF. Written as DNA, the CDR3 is TGTGCCAGTAGTATGAGGTTGTACGGGGTAAAAGGCTACACCTTC.

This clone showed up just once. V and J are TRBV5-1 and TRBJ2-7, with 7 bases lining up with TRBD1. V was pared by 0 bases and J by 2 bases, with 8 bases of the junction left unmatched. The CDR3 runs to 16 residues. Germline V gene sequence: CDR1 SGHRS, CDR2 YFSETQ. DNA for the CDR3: TGCGCCAGCAGCTTGGCGGGAACAGGGGCGGCCTACGAGCAGTACTTC. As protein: CASSLAGTGAAYEQYF.

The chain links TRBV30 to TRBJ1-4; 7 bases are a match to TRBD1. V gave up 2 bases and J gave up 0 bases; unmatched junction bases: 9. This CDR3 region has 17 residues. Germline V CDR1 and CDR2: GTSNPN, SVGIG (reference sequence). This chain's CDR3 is CAWSSITGVATNEKLFF. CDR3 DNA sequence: TGTGCCTGGAGTTCTATCACAGGGGTAGCAACTAATGAAAAACTGTTTTTT.